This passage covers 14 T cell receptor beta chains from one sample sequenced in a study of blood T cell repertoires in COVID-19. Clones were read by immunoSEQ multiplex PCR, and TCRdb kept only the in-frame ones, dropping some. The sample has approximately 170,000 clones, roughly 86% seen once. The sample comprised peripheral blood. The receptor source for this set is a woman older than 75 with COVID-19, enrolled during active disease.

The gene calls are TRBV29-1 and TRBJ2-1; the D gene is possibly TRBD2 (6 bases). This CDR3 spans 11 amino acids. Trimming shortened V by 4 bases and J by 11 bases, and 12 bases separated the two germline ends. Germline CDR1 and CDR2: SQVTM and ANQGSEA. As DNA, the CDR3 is TGCAGCGTTGGAGCGCGGGATAAGCAGTTCTTC. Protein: CSVGARDKQFF.

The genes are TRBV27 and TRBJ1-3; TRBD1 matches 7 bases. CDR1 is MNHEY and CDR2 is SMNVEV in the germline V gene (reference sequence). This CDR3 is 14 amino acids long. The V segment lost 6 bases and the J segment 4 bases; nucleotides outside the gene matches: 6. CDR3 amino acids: CASRQQGLGNTIYF. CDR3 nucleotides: TGTGCCAGCAGACAACAGGGGTTAGGAAACACCATATATTTT.

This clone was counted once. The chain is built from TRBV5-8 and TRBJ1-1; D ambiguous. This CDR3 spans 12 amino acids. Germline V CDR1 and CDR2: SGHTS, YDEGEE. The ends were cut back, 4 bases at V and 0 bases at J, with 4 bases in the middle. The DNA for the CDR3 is TGTGCCAGCAGCCGTCTGAACACTGAAGCTTTCTTT. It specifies CASSRLNTEAFF.

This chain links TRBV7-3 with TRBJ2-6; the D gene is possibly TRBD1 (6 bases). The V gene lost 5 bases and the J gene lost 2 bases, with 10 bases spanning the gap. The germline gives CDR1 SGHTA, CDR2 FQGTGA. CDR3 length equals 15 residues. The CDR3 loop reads CASSKQGAGANVLTF. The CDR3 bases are TGTGCCAGCAGCAAACAGGGCGCTGGGGCCAACGTCCTGACTTTC.

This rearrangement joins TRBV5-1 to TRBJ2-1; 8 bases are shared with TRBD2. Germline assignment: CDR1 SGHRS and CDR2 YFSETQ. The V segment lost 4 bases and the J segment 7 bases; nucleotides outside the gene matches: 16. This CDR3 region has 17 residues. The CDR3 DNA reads TGCGCCAGCAGCCGGGACGGGAGGGCCCTTAAGGAGAATGAGCAGTTCTTC. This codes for CASSRDGRALKENEQFF.

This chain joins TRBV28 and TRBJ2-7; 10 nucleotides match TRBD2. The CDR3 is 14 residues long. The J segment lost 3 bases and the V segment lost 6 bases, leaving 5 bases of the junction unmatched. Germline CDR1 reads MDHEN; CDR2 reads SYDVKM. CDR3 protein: CASRTLAGVYEQYF. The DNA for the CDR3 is TGTGCCAGCAGAACCCTAGCGGGAGTCTACGAGCAGTACTTC.

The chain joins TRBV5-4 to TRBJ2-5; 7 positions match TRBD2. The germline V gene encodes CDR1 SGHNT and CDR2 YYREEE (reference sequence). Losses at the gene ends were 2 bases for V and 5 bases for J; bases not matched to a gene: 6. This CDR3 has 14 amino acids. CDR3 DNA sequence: TGTGCCAGCAGCTTAGGGGAGGGGAGGGAGACCCAGTACTTC. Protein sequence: CASSLGEGRETQYF.

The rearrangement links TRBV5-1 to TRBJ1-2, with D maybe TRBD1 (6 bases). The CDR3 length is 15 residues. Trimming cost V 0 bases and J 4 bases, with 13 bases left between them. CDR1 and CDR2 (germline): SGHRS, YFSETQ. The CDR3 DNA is TGCGCCAGCAGCTTGGGTACAGGGTTAGGCTATGGCTACACCTTC. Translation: CASSLGTGLGYGYTF.

The CDR3 spells CASSLVSQGVTDTQYF. For the CDR3, the DNA is TGTGCCAGCAGCTTAGTTTCGCAGGGCGTGACAGATACGCAGTATTTT. J is TRBJ2-3 and V is TRBV11-2; the D gene is possibly TRBD1 (5 bases). Trimming took off 1 base at V and 3 bases at J, with 14 bases between the two ends. Per the germline V gene, CDR1 is SGHAT and CDR2 is FQNNGV. The CDR3 contains 16 residues.

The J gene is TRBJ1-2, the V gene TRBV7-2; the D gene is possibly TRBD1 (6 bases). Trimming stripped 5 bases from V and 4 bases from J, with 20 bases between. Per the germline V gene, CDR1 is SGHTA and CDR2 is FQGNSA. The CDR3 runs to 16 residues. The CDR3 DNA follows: TGTGCCAGCAGCCCGGGTGGGGGGGCGCTTGGCTATGGCTACACCTTC. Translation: CASSPGGGALGYGYTF.

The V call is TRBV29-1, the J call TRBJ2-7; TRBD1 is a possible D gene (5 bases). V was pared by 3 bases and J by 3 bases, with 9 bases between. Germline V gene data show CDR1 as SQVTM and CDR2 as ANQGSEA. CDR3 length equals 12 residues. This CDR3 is CSVEGPYYEQYF. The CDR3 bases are TGCAGCGTTGAGGGGCCGTACTACGAGCAGTACTTC.

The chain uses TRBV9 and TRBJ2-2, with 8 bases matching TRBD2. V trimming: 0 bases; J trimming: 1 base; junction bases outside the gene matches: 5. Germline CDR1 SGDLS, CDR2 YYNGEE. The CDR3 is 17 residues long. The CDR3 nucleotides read TGTGCCAGCAGCGTAGAGGGCGGGAGGCGGAACACCGGGGAGCTGTTTTTT. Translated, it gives CASSVEGGRRNTGELFF.

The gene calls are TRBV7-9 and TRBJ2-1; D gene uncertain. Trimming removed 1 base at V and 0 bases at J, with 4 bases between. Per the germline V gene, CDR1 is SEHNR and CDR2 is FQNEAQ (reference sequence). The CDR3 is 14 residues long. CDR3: CASSLGSSYNEQFF. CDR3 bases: TGTGCCAGCAGCTTAGGGAGCTCCTACAATGAGCAGTTCTTC.

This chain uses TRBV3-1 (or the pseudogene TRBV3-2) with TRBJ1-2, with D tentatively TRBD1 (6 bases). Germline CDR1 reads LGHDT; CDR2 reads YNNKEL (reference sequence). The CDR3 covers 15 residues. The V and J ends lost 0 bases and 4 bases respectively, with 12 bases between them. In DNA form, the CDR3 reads TGTGCCAGCAGCCAAGACGCCACAGGGAGCTATGGCTACACCTTC. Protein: CASSQDATGSYGYTF.